This T cell receptor (beta chain) emerged from a study of cytotoxic CD8 clonotypes in ibrutinib-treated CLL (dated by TCRdb to about 2021). In the study overall: The cohort had 11 relapsed/refractory and roughly 15 treatment-naive patients; 17 to 18 were IGHV unmutated. Longitudinal samples were available for about 30% of the roughly 86 trial participants. Response samples were obtained after a median of around eleven months of treatment, with a range of roughly 6 to 36 months. Responses were partial in roughly 24 patients and complete in 2; after median about 70 months follow-up, roughly 14 stayed in remission and 12 progressed. Cryopreserved peripheral blood mononuclear cells were obtained prior to treatment, at the time of response, and at either disease progression or sustained remission. Every sample from remission and from progressive disease was obtained while the patients were still on ibrutinib. On average, each sample had about 260,000 productive templates and more than 85,000 productive rearrangements.

A word on this clone: The antigen it recognizes is unknown. Base qualities were left out, and no much larger clone turns up one base away.

The goal of deep resolution MiSeq sequencing was a depth between 1 in 1 million and 1 in 200,000 T cells, and coverage averaged 10x per clonotype. TCR beta libraries were generated with the immunoSEQ hsTCRB Kit. The authors' analysis ran thus. ImmunoSEQ Data Assistant and ImmunoSEQ Analyzer were used for data analysis, and V, D and J genes were assigned according to IMGT definitions. Clonality, which ranges from 0 to 1, was calculated as one minus the normalized Shannon entropy of productive rearrangement frequencies. Only overrepresented clonotypes making up at least 0.05% of the repertoire of each patient were included in the public clonotype analysis. About twelve age-matched healthy donor repertoires from immuneACCESS were used as controls for clonality. In TCRdb, the immuneACCESS table is reduced to in-frame sequences with V and J assigned. These tables do not hold every clone; where another copy was compared, an unresolved V gene accounts for under half, and the others remain unexplained. The V and J calls and the clone size are those of that table, but D and trimming were determined from the DNA. The sample table lists approximately 170,000 clones, nearly 90% of them with a count of one. The ten largest clones add up to 3% to 3.5% of the sample.

Beyond this particular receptor, the publication reports: Lymph node repertoires were not examined, and the timing of sampling was not matched between patients in sustained remission and those whose disease progressed. Public clonotypes were rare and either shrank or stayed stable during treatment, and the rise in clonality at ibrutinib response reflected expansion of private clonotypes. At baseline, clonality was higher than in age-matched healthy donors and showed a strong correlation with circulating CD8+ T-cell counts. At ibrutinib response clonality went up, during sustained remission it held steady, and at progression it dropped back toward baseline.

What the time point label conveys for this sample: progressive disease on ibrutinib. For TCR beta library preparation, around 2.2 micrograms of genomic DNA was extracted from cryopreserved PBMCs. Longitudinal blood samples from CLL patients receiving ibrutinib monotherapy were subjected to high-throughput TCR beta sequencing. The patients took part in an open-label, single-center phase 2 trial of ibrutinib monotherapy. V drops 3 bases and J drops 1 base, leaving 9 bases in between. The CDR3, cysteine through phenylalanine, is 14 amino acids long. The read is trimmed to its CDR3 DNA, 42 bases read in frame from base 1. As encoded in the germline V gene, CDR1 is MDHEN while CDR2 is SYDVKM.

The chain is encoded by TRBV28 joined to TRBJ1-1; the D gene is possibly TRBD1, with 5 bases matching. The sequence was collected from a human donor with chronic lymphocytic leukemia. Source: PBMCs, taken at disease progression, from a patient treated with ibrutinib. The base sequence is TGTGCCAGCAGTTTTCGGACACCGAACACTGAAGCTTTCTTT. This yields the protein CASSFRTPNTEAFF.